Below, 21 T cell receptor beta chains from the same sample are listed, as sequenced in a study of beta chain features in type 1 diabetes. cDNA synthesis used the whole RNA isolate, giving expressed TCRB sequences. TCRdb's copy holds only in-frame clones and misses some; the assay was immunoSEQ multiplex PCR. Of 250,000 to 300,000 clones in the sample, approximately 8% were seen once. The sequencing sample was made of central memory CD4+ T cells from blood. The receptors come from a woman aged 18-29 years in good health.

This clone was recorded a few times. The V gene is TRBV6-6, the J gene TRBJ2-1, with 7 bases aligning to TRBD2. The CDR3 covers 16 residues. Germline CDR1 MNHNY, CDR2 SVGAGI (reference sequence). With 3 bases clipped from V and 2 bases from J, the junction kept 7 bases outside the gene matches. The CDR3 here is CASSYRPSGTYNEQFF. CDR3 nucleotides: TGTGCCAGCAGTTATCGGCCTAGCGGTACCTACAATGAGCAGTTCTTC.

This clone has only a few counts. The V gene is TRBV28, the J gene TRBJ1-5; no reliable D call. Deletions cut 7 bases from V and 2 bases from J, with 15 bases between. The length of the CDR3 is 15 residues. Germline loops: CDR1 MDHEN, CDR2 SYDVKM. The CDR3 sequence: CASTGFDKGNQPQHF. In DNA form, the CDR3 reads TGTGCCAGCACAGGTTTTGATAAGGGCAATCAGCCCCAGCATTTT.

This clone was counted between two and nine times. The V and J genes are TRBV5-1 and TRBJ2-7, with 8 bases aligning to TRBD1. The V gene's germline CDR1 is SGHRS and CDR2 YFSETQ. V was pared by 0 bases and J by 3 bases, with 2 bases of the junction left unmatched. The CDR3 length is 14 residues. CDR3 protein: CASSLGQGYYEQYV. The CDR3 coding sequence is TGCGCCAGCAGCTTGGGACAGGGGTACTACGAGCAGTACGTC.

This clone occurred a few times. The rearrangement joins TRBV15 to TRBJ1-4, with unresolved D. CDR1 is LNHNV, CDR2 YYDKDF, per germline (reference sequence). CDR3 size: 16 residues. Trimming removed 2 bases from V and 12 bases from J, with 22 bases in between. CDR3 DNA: TGTGCCACCAGCAGACCAGGTGCATCGGAATGGTCAGAACTGTTTTTT. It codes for CATSRPGASEWSELFF.

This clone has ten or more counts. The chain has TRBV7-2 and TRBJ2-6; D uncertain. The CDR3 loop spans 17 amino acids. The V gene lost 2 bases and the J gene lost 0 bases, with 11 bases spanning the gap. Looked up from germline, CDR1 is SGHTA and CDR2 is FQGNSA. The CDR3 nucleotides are TGTGCCAGCAGCTTAAATCCCCCAGCCTCTGGGGCCAACGTCCTGACTTTC. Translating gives CASSLNPPASGANVLTF.

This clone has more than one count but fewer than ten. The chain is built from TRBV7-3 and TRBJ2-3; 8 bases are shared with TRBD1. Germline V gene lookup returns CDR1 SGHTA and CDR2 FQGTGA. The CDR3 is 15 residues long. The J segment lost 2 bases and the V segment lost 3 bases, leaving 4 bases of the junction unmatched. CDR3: CASSFGQGYTDTQYF. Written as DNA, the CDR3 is TGTGCCAGCAGCTTCGGACAGGGCTACACAGATACGCAGTATTTT.

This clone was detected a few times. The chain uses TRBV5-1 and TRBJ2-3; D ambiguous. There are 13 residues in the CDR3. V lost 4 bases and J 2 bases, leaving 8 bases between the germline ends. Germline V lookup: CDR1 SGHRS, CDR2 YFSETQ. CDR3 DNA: TGCGCCAGCAGCCTGCGGCACACAGATACGCAGTATTTT. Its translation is CASSLRHTDTQYF.

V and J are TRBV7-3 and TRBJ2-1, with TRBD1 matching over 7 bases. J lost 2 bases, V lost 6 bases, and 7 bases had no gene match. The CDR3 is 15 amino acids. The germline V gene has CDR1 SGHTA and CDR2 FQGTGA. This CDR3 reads CASRIGTAAYNEQFF. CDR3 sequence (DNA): TGTGCCAGCAGGATCGGGACAGCGGCCTACAATGAGCAGTTCTTC.

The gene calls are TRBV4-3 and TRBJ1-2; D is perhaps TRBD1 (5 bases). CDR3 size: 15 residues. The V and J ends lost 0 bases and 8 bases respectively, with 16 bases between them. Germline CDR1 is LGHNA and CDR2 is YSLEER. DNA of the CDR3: TGCGCCAGCAGCCAAGAGAGGGGTGGAACGAGGGGCTACACCTTC. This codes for CASSQERGGTRGYTF.

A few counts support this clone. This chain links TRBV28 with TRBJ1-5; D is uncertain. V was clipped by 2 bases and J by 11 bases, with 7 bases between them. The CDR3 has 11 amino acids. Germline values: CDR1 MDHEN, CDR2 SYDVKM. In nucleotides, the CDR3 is TGTGCCAGCAGTTTAGTAAGTGCCCAGCATTTT. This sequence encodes CASSLVSAQHF.

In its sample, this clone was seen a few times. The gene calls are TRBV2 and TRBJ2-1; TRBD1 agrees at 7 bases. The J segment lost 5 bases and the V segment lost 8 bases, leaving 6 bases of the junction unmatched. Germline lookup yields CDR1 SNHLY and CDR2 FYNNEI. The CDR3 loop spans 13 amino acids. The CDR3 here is CASSRQGNNEQFF. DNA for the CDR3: TGTGCCAGCTCCCGACAGGGAAACAATGAGCAGTTCTTC.

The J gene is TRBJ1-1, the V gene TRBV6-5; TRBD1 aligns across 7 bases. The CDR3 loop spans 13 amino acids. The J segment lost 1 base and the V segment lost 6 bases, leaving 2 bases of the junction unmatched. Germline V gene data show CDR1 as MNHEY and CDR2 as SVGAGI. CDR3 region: CASRRQGNTEAFF. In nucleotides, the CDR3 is TGTGCCAGCAGAAGACAGGGGAACACTGAAGCTTTCTTT.

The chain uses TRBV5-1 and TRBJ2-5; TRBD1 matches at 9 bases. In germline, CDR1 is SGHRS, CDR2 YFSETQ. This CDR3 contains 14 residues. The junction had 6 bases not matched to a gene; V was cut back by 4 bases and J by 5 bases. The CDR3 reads CASSRRTGDETQYF. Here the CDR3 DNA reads TGCGCCAGCAGCCGGAGGACAGGGGACGAGACCCAGTACTTC.

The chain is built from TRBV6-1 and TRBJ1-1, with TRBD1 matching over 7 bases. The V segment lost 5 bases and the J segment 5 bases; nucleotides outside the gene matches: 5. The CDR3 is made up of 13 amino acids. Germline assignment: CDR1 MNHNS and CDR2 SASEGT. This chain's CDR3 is CASSTTGFTEAFF. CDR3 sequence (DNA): TGTGCCAGCAGTACGACAGGGTTTACTGAAGCTTTCTTT.

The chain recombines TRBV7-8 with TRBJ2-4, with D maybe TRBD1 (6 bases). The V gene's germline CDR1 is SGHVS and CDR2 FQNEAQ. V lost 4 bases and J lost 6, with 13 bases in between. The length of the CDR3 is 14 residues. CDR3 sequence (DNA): TGTGCCAGCAGCTCGACAGTACAGGGAAACATTCAGTACTTC. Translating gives CASSSTVQGNIQYF.

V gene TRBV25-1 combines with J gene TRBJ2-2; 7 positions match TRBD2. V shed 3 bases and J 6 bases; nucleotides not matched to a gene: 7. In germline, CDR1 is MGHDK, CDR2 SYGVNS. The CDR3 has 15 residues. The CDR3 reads CASSDREGLAGELFF. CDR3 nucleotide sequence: TGTGCCAGCAGTGACAGGGAGGGGCTGGCCGGGGAGCTGTTTTTT.

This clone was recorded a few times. The CDR3 reads CASSLRSGTGGYHYGYTF. CDR3 nucleotides: TGTGCCAGCAGTTTACGTTCTGGGACAGGGGGCTACCACTATGGCTACACCTTC. The rearrangement links TRBV27 to TRBJ1-2; 12 bases map to TRBD1. The CDR3 is 18 amino acids. J lost 3 bases, V lost 2 bases, and 10 bases had no gene match. Per the germline V gene, CDR1 is MNHEY and CDR2 is SMNVEV (reference sequence).

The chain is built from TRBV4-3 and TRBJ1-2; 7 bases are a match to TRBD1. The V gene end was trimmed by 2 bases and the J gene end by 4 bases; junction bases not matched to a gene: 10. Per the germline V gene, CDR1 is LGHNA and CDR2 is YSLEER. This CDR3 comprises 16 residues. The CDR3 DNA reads TGCGCCAGCAGCCAACAAGGACCCGGGACAGCCTATGGCTACACCTTC. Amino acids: CASSQQGPGTAYGYTF.

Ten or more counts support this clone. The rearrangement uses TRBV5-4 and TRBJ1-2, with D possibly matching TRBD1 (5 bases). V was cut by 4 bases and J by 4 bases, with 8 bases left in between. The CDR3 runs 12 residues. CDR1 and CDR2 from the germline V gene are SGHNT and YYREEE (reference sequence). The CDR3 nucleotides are TGTGCCAGCAGCGACGACAGCTATGGCTACACCTTC. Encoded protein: CASSDDSYGYTF.

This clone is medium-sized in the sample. The CDR3 DNA reads as TGTGCCAGTTCCGCCGCCGCAAATCAGCCCCAGCATTTT. This sequence encodes CASSAAANQPQHF. The chain joins TRBV19 to TRBJ1-5, with no clear D. V shed 8 bases and J shed 4 bases, with 12 bases lying between them. This CDR3 has 13 residues. In germline, CDR1 is LNHDA, CDR2 SQIVND (reference sequence).

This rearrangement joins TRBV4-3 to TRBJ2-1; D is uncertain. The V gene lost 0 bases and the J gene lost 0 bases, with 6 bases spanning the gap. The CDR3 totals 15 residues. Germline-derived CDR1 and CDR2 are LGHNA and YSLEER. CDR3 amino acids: CASSQERISYNEQFF. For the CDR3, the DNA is TGCGCCAGCAGCCAAGAACGAATCTCCTACAATGAGCAGTTCTTC.